The 5 T cell receptor beta chains given below trace back to one sample, sequenced in a study of T-cell memory formation after mild COVID-19. One entry per CDR3 protein results from TCRdb running MiXCR on the 5' RACE reads. The sample comprises about 190,000 distinct CDR3 sequences, approximately 20% of which are singletons, and around 2.4% rests with the top ten. Sequences were obtained from PBMCs or a T cell subset sorted from them (not recorded which). These receptors were obtained from an adult woman who had mild COVID-19 (a few samples of this study predate the infection). Cell type and time point are not known.

The genes are TRBV7-8 and TRBJ2-1; 10 nucleotides agree with TRBD2. Looked up from germline, CDR1 is SGHVS and CDR2 is FQNEAQ. The CDR3 spans 16 residues. The junction had 5 bases not matched to a gene; V was cut back by 2 bases and J by 4 bases. CDR3 coding DNA: TGTGCCAGCAGCTTAAAGCGGGGGGGCATTTACAATGAGCAGTTCTTC. This codes for CASSLKRGGIYNEQFF.

V and J are TRBV7-7 and TRBJ2-2; possibly TRBD2 for D (6 bases). Germline V gene sequence: CDR1 SSHAT, CDR2 FNYEAQ (reference sequence). V shed 5 bases and J shed 1 base, with 14 bases lying between them. The CDR3 consists of 16 residues. CDR3 sequence reads: CASSPMTSRNTGELFF. The CDR3 nucleotides are TGTGCCAGCAGCCCGATGACTAGTCGGAACACCGGGGAGCTGTTTTTT.

The V call is TRBV3-1, the J call TRBJ2-1, with 10 bases aligning to TRBD2. The CDR3 contains 17 residues. Unmatched junction bases numbered 7, after V lost 1 base and J lost 4 bases. CDR1 and CDR2 from the germline V gene are LGHDT and YNNKEL (reference sequence). The DNA for the CDR3 is TGTGCCAGCAGCCAAGGTACTGGGACTAGCGCGTACAATGAGCAGTTCTTC. It encodes CASSQGTGTSAYNEQFF.

This clonotype was seen ten or more times. The chain recombines TRBV5-1 with TRBJ2-7; D is unclear. CDR3 size: 14 residues. Germline lookup yields CDR1 SGHRS and CDR2 YFSETQ. The V end lost 4 bases, the J end lost 0 bases, and 11 bases lay between the germline ends. In DNA, the CDR3 is TGCGCCAGCAGCCCCCTCGGTAGCTCCTACGAGCAGTACTTC. It encodes CASSPLGSSYEQYF.

This clonotype came up a few times. This sequence joins TRBV20-1 and TRBJ2-7; no firm D call. This CDR3 region has 13 residues. The V and J ends lost 3 bases and 0 bases respectively, with 9 bases between them. Germline lookup yields CDR1 DFQATT and CDR2 SNEGSKA (reference sequence). The chain's CDR3 is CSARSVNSYEQYF. The CDR3 DNA reads TGCAGTGCTAGGTCGGTGAACTCCTACGAGCAGTACTTC.